These 14 T cell receptor beta chains came from one sample sequenced in a study of CD8+ T cells in alopecia areata. RNA was extracted and reverse transcribed into cDNA as the sequencing template. Method: immunoSEQ multiplex PCR; TCRdb's copy keeps in-frame clones and lacks some. Recorded here are more than 90,000 clones, none singletons. The sample consisted of lesional skin. Receptors originate from a C3H/HeJ mouse with alopecia areata. This line is of MHC haplotype H2-k.

The sample holds many counts of this clone. Here the gene names and germline are mouse. The covered CDR3 bases are TGTGCCAGCAGTGAAGAGGGGAAGAGAGCT. It yields the protein CASSEEGKRA. The complete CDR3 reads CASSEEGKRAEQFF. The chain is built from TRBV13-3 and TRBJ2-1, with D maybe TRBD1 (5 bases). The read is 4 residues too short to cover the CDR3 end, so that end is filled in from the germline J gene. Germline values: CDR1 NNHDY, CDR2 SYVADS. CDR3 length equals 14 residues.

This clone was detected only a few times. Gene names are the mouse ones. The CDR3 end is not reached by the read, which stops 4 residues before it; the germline J gene fills it in. This sequence joins TRBV14 and TRBJ2-2; perhaps TRBD1 as D (5 bases). Germline CDR1 and CDR2: SGHDT and FRDEAV. CDR3 length: 15 residues. Trimming removed 4 bases at V and 0 bases at J, with 10 bases between. The covered CDR3 bases are TGTGCCAGCAGTCAACAGGCTTCAAACACCGGG. Protein: CASSQQASNTG. The whole CDR3 sequence is CASSQQASNTGQLYF.

As to this clone: These gene names are mouse names. The read gets to within 4 residues of the CDR3 end, and the germline J gene fills in the rest. This chain links TRBV19 with TRBJ1-4; TRBD1 matches 10 bases. The V gene end was trimmed by 6 bases and the J gene end by 4 bases; junction bases not matched to a gene: 6. Germline values: CDR1 FNHDT, CDR2 SITEND (reference sequence). This CDR3 is 15 amino acids long. The CDR3 loop reads CASIPTGGFNERLFF. CDR3 DNA (partial): TGTGCCAGCATCCCGACAGGGGGCTTCAACGAA.

A few counts support this clone. TCRdb's protein and the DNA translation differ at residue 12; the protein here comes from the DNA. Gene names denote mouse genes. The read finishes 3 residues shy of the CDR3 end, and the germline J gene is used to complete it. This chain uses TRBV1 with TRBJ1-6, with a possible D match to TRBD1 (6 bases). TRBJ1-6 is an ORF, and what it does is uncertain. V was shortened by 6 bases and J by 4 bases, with 13 bases between the two germline ends. The length of the CDR3 is 15 residues. Germline V gene lookup returns CDR1 NSQYPW and CDR2 LRSPGD (reference sequence). CDR3 bases read: TGCACCTGCAGCGCCTGGGACAAATATAATTCGCCC. Translation gives CTCSAWDKYNSP. The CDR3 as a whole reads CTCSAWDKYNSPLYF.

The sample holds a few counts of this clone. Gene names are mouse gene names. The read finishes 4 residues shy of the CDR3 end, and the germline J gene is used to complete it. The chain uses TRBV1 and TRBJ1-2; the D is unclear. The CDR3 sequence is 15 residues long. Per the germline V gene, CDR1 is NSQYPW and CDR2 is LRSPGD (reference sequence). V was clipped by 0 bases and J by 0 bases, with 8 bases between them. CDR3 in amino acids: CTCSADRQANSDYTF. CDR3 DNA (partial): TGCACCTGCAGTGCAGATAGACAAGCAAACTCC.

This clone has a count of ten or more. Gene labels here are mouse ones. The CDR3 end lies 4 residues beyond the end of the read and is filled in from the germline J gene. The V and J genes are TRBV13-3 and TRBJ2-1; 9 bases are a match to TRBD1. Germline lookup yields CDR1 NNHDY and CDR2 SYVADS. V lost 0 bases to trimming and J lost 5 bases; unmatched junction nucleotides: 6. The CDR3 is made up of 16 amino acids. CDR3 DNA, as far as it was read: TGTGCCAGCAGTGATGCGGACAGGGGAGGGCATGCT. Amino acids: CASSDADRGGHA. The entire CDR3 reads CASSDADRGGHAEQFF.

This clone was recorded a few times. The listed genes are named as in mouse. Read coverage stops 4 residues before the CDR3 terminus; the germline J gene supplies the remainder. The chain combines TRBV13-3 with TRBJ2-1; 7 bases line up with TRBD2. The CDR3 loop spans 14 amino acids. Germline trimming cut 5 bases from V and 1 base from J; bases unmatched to any gene: 3. The V gene's germline CDR1 is NNHDY and CDR2 SYVADS. This CDR3 is CASSWGSNYAEQFF. Partial CDR3 DNA: TGTGCCAGCAGCTGGGGGTCGAACTATGCT.

To note about this clone: Gene labels here are mouse ones. The read gets to within 4 residues of the CDR3 end, and the germline J gene fills in the rest. V and J are TRBV19 and TRBJ2-3, with D unclear. There are 12 residues in the CDR3. Germline CDR1 and CDR2: FNHDT and SITEND (reference sequence). V was shortened by 5 bases and J by 2 bases, with 6 bases between the two germline ends. The chain's CDR3 is CASSTNAETLYF. Incomplete CDR3 DNA: TGTGCCAGCAGCACAAATGCAGAA.

Turning to this clone: The genes are named according to mouse. The read falls 4 residues short of the CDR3 end, and the missing part is taken from the germline J gene. The chain combines TRBV1 with TRBJ2-3; D is perhaps TRBD1 (6 bases). The CDR3 length is 15 residues. Germline V gene lookup returns CDR1 NSQYPW and CDR2 LRSPGD (reference sequence). The ends were cut back, 2 bases at V and 0 bases at J, with 9 bases in the middle. The sequenced part of the CDR3 DNA is TGCACCTGCAGTGCAACAGGGAGGAGTGCAGAA. Amino acids: CTCSATGRSAE. The whole CDR3 sequence reads CTCSATGRSAETLYF. Together with reference TRBV1 and TRBJ2-3, the CDR3 gives the full variable domain: VTLLEQNPRWRLVPRGQAVNLRCILKNSQYPWMSWYQQDLQKQLQWLFTLRSPGDKEVKSLPGADYLATRVTDTELRLQVANMSQGRTLYCTCSATGRSAETLYFGSGTRLTVL.

To note about this clone: Mouse gene names apply. The sequence runs out 4 residues before the end of the CDR3; the remainder is reconstructed from the germline J gene. This rearrangement joins TRBV13-1 to TRBJ1-1; unclear D gene. With 0 bases removed from V and 0 bases from J, the gap between germline ends came to 9 bases. Germline V CDR1 and CDR2: NSHNY, SYGAGN. The CDR3 has 15 amino acids. CDR3 DNA (partial): TGTGCCAGCAGTGATGCAGGCAGTGCAAACACA. Protein sequence: CASSDAGSANT. From start to end, the CDR3 is CASSDAGSANTEVFF.

Details on this clone: Gene names follow the mouse nomenclature. Read sequence stops 4 residues before the CDR3 end, and the germline J gene provides the missing end. Additional DNA sequences in this sample encode the identical CDR3. The chain joins TRBV1 to TRBJ2-4; TRBD1 aligns across 8 bases. With 3 bases clipped from V and 3 bases from J, the junction kept 2 bases outside the gene matches. The CDR3 length is 14 residues. Germline V CDR1 and CDR2: NSQYPW, LRSPGD (reference sequence). CDR3 DNA, as far as it was read: TGCACCTGCAGTGCTCACAGGGGGCAAAAC. The encoded protein is CTCSAHRGQN. The CDR3 in full is CTCSAHRGQNTLYF.

This clone has only a few counts. Gene names and germline match the mouse. With the read ending 4 residues before the CDR3 end, the germline J gene is used to fill in that end. The rearrangement joins TRBV13-3 to TRBJ2-2, with D unresolved. The germline gives CDR1 NNHDY, CDR2 SYVADS. The CDR3 runs to 14 residues. Trimming pared 5 bases from V and 0 bases from J, leaving 8 bases between. The part of the CDR3 DNA that was read is TGTGCCAGCAGCTCGACATCAAACACCGGG. Translation: CASSSTSNTG. The whole CDR3 reads CASSSTSNTGQLYF.

This clone appeared a few times. The gene names here belong to mouse. The read comes to an end 4 residues before the CDR3 does, leaving the germline J gene to fill in the end. The chain joins TRBV13-3 to TRBJ2-4; D possibly corresponds to TRBD2 (7 bases). Looked up from germline, CDR1 is NNHDY and CDR2 is SYVADS. CDR3 length: 14 residues. The CDR3 bases that were read are TGTGCCAGCAGTGGGCGGGGGGCGCTGAAC. Translated: CASSGRGALN. The whole CDR3 reads CASSGRGALNTLYF. Supplemented by reference TRBV13-3 and TRBJ2-4, the full variable domain reads EAAVTQSPRSKVAVTGGKVTLSCHQTNNHDYMYWYRQDTGHGLRLIHYSYVADSTEKGDIPDGYKASRPSQENFSLILELASLSQTAVYFCASSGRGALNTLYFGAGTRLSVL.

This clone has more than one count but fewer than ten. The germline and genes are mouse ones. From the germline J gene comes the end of the CDR3, since the read stops 4 residues before it. V gene TRBV31 combines with J gene TRBJ2-3, with 10 positions matching TRBD2. The germline gives CDR1 GKSSPN, CDR2 SITVG. Losses at the gene ends were 8 bases for V and 0 bases for J; bases not matched to a gene: 8. The CDR3 runs 15 residues. CDR3 amino acids: CAQPGLGSSAETLYF. Partial CDR3 DNA: TGTGCCCAACCGGGACTGGGGTCTAGTGCAGAA. The variable domain in full, with the rest retrieved from reference TRBV31 and TRBJ2-3, is AQTIHQWPVAEIKAVGSPLSLGCTIKGKSSPNLYWYWQATGGTLQQLFYSITVGQVESVVQLNLSASRPKDDQFILSTEKLLLSHSGFYLCAQPGLGSSAETLYFGSGTRLTVL.